This is a list of T cell receptor beta chains from one sample in a study of T cell responses to AZD1222 COVID-19 vaccine. Measured with immunoSEQ multiplex PCR; TCRdb has only the in-frame clones, and not every one. The repertoire includes more than 95,000 clones, about 89% of them detected once, and roughly 10% sits in the top ten. The input for sequencing was peripheral blood, taken on day 0 of MenACWY control vaccination. The receptor source for this set is an adult in good health. The CDR3 runs from the conserved cysteine through the conserved F or W. Fields, in order: V gene, D gene, clone size, J gene, CDR3 DNA, CDR3 protein. D genes are given only for firm matches. The size of a clone is reported for some rows only, either as once, few or many, or as a class for expanded clones.

TRBV13,TRBD2,-,TRBJ2-3,TGTGCCAGCAGCCCCGGACTAGCGGGAGTTTTGGCAGATACGCAGTATTTT,CASSPGLAGVLADTQYF
TRBV2,-,-,TRBJ1-2,TGTGCCAGCAGTGAAGAGAACTATGGCTACACCTTC,CASSEENYGYTF
TRBV18,TRBD1,-,TRBJ1-6,TGTGCCAGCTCACCCACAGGGGGAGAGAATTCACCCCTCCACTTT,CASSPTGGENSPLHF
TRBV29-1,-,-,TRBJ1-1,TGCAGCGTTGAGTCCCTCGGAATGAACACTGAAGCTTTCTTT,CSVESLGMNTEAFF
TRBV4-2,TRBD2,-,TRBJ2-2,TGTGCCAGCAGCCAAGATGGGCTAGCGGTGAACACCGGGGAGCTGTTTTTT,CASSQDGLAVNTGELFF
TRBV5-1,-,-,TRBJ1-1,TGCGCCAGCAGCTTGGAAGGGATGGGAACCACTGAAGCTTTCTTT,CASSLEGMGTTEAFF
TRBV24-1,TRBD1,-,TRBJ1-2,TGTGCCACCAGTGATCGGACAGGACCCAGCTATGGCTACACCTTC,CATSDRTGPSYGYTF
TRBV19,TRBD1,-,TRBJ1-1,TGTGCCAGTAGGCCTCTGACAGGGGGCGCTTTTAACACTGAAGCTTTCTTT,CASRPLTGGAFNTEAFF
TRBV3-1/TRBV3-2,TRBD2,-,TRBJ2-1,TGTGCCAGCAGCCAAAGCGGATCCGGACTAGCGGGCAATGAGCAGTTCTTC,CASSQSGSGLAGNEQFF
TRBV9,-,once,TRBJ1-3,TGTGCCAGCAGCGTAGGGGGACGCGTCTCTGGAAACACCATATATTTT,CASSVGGRVSGNTIYF
TRBV5-6,-,-,TRBJ2-1,TGTGCCAGCAGCTTGGACAACAGCTACTACTACAATGAGCAGTTCTTC,CASSLDNSYYYNEQFF
TRBV6-5,-,-,TRBJ1-1,TGTGCCAGCAGCCGAGACAGATCCATGAACACTGAAGCTTTCTTT,CASSRDRSMNTEAFF
TRBV9,TRBD2,-,TRBJ2-1,TGTGCCAGCAGCCGGGGACTAGCGGGACGCCTTCCGAGCTCCTACAATGAGCAGTTCTTC,CASSRGLAGRLPSSYNEQFF
TRBV6-1,TRBD1,-,TRBJ1-2,TGTGCCAGCAGTGAAGCCCTTACTCATTTGACAGGGCGCGTAGATGGCTACACCTTC,CASSEALTHLTGRVDGYTF
TRBV11-3,-,-,TRBJ1-1,TGTGCCAGCAGCTTAGCGGTGGCGGAAAACACTGAAGCTTTCTTT,CASSLAVAENTEAFF
TRBV11-2,-,-,TRBJ1-2,TGTGCCAGCAGCGTGGGACACAGCTATGGCTACACCTTC,CASSVGHSYGYTF
TRBV7-2,TRBD2,-,TRBJ2-7,TGTGCCAGCAGCTTAGGAACGACTAGCGGGAGTGGTCTCGAGCAGTACTTC,CASSLGTTSGSGLEQYF
TRBV5-4,-,few,TRBJ1-2,TGTGCCAGCAGCTTGGGACAGGAGGCGTACTATGGCTACACCTTC,CASSLGQEAYYGYTF
TRBV9,TRBD1,-,TRBJ1-2,TGTGCCAGCAGCGTATCGGGACAGGAGACCTATGGCTACACCTTC,CASSVSGQETYGYTF
TRBV13,TRBD1,-,TRBJ2-7,TGTGCCAGCAGCCCGTTCTGGACAGGGGGGAAGTACGAGCAGTACTTC,CASSPFWTGGKYEQYF
TRBV6-4,TRBD1,-,TRBJ1-1,TGTGCCAGCAGTGAATGGGCAGGGGGCGCGAACACTGAAGCTTTCTTT,CASSEWAGGANTEAFF
TRBV5-1,-,once,TRBJ2-7,TGCGCCAGCAGCCCAGGAGGCTGGACCTACGAGCAGTACTTC,CASSPGGWTYEQYF
TRBV12-3/TRBV12-4,-,-,TRBJ2-1,TGTGCCAGCAGTAGACTAGCCTACAATGAGCAGTTCTTC,CASSRLAYNEQFF
TRBV19,TRBD1,-,TRBJ1-5,TGTGCCAGTAGTATGGCGGGACAGGGGGTTTTGGGAGATCAGCCCCAGCATTTT,CASSMAGQGVLGDQPQHF
TRBV27,TRBD2,few,TRBJ2-7,TGTGCCAGCAGTTCGTTAGCGGGAGGCCCGCGGTTTGAGCAGTACTTC,CASSSLAGGPRFEQYF
TRBV5-1,TRBD2,-,TRBJ2-1,TGCGCCAGCAGCATACCGGGACTAGCGGGAGGGGAAGGTTACAATGAGCAGTTCTTC,CASSIPGLAGGEGYNEQFF
TRBV9,-,-,TRBJ1-6,TGTGCCAGCAATAGGGAATATAATTCACCCCTCCACTTT,CASNREYNSPLHF
TRBV5-5,-,-,TRBJ2-7,TGTGCCAGCAGCCGGGGGGACAGTTGGGACTCCGAGCAGTACTTC,CASSRGDSWDSEQYF
TRBV2,TRBD1,-,TRBJ1-1,TGTGCCAGAGGACAGGCTCGGGGCACTGAAGCTTTCTTT,CARGQARGTEAFF
TRBV18,-,-,TRBJ1-3,TGTGCCAGCTCACCACCGGCGGGGGCTGGAAACACCATATATTTT,CASSPPAGAGNTIYF
TRBV5-1,-,-,TRBJ2-3,TGCGCCAGCACCCATCTAATGGAGGTGAGGGCAGATACGCAGTATTTT,CASTHLMEVRADTQYF
TRBV11-2,-,-,TRBJ1-2,TGTGCCAGCAGCTTAGGGTCCAGGAGAGCTAACTATGGCTACACCTTC,CASSLGSRRANYGYTF
TRBV19,-,-,TRBJ1-3,TGTGCCAGTACCTACTGGGAGGGGAGGAGAAGCGGTGGAAACACCATATATTTT,CASTYWEGRRSGGNTIYF
TRBV9,TRBD2,-,TRBJ2-7,TGTGCCAGCAGCCCCCGGACTAGCGGAACCTACGAGCAGTACTTC,CASSPRTSGTYEQYF
TRBV5-1,TRBD2,-,TRBJ2-7,TGCGCCAGCAGCCCGGGACTAATAACCTACGAGCAGTACTTC,CASSPGLITYEQYF
TRBV19,-,-,TRBJ2-6,TGTGCCAGTACCCGGGGGGCCAACGTCCTGACTTTC,CASTRGANVLTF
TRBV27,-,-,TRBJ1-2,TGTGCCAGCAGCTCCACAGGGATTCGGGGCTACACCTTC,CASSSTGIRGYTF
TRBV27,-,once,TRBJ1-5,TGTGCCAGCAGTTTAGAAGGGGGAAGCAATCAGCCCCAGCATTTT,CASSLEGGSNQPQHF
TRBV10-2,TRBD2,-,TRBJ2-5,TGCGCCACCCTCGGGGGACTAGCGGGAGAAGAGACCCAGTACTTC,CATLGGLAGEETQYF
TRBV29-1,TRBD1,-,TRBJ1-1,TGCAGCGCTGACAGGGGGCCCACTGAAGCTTTCTTT,CSADRGPTEAFF
TRBV4-3,TRBD2,many,TRBJ2-2,TGCGCCAGCAGCCCCTCGACTAGCGGTGAACTGAACACCGGGGAGCTGTTTTTT,CASSPSTSGELNTGELFF
TRBV10-2,-,-,TRBJ2-1,TGCGCCAGCAGTCCCAGCGGGCCCTCCTACAATGAGCAGTTCTTC,CASSPSGPSYNEQFF